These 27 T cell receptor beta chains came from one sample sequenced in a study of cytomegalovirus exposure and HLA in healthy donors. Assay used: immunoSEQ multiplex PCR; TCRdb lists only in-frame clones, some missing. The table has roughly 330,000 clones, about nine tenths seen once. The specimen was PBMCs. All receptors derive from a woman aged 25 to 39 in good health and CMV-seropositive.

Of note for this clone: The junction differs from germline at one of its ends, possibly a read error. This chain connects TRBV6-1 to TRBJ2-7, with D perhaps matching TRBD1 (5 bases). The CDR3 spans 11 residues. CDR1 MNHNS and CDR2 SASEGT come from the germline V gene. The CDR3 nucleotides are TGTGCCAGCGCCGGGCTGACAGACGCGAACTTC. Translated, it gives CASAGLTDANF.

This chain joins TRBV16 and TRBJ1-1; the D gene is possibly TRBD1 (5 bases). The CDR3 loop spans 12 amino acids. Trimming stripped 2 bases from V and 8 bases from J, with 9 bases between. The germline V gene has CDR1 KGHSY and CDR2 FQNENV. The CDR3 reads CASSQAWGEAFF. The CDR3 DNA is TGTGCCAGCAGCCAAGCGTGGGGGGAAGCTTTCTTT.

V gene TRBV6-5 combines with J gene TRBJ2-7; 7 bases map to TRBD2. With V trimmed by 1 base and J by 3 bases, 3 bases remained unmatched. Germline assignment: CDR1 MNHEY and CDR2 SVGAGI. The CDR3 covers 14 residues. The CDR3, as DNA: TGTGCCAGCAGTTACTTTGGCGGGAGCTACGAGCAGTACTTC. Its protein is CASSYFGGSYEQYF.

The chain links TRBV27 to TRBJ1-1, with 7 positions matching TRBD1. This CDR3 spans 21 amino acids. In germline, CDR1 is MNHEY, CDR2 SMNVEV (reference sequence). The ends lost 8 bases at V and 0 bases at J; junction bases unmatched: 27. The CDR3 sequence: CASRPRSTHSPNRGLNTEAFF. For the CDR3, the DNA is TGTGCCAGCCGTCCCAGATCCACCCACTCCCCGAACAGGGGTCTGAACACTGAAGCTTTCTTT.

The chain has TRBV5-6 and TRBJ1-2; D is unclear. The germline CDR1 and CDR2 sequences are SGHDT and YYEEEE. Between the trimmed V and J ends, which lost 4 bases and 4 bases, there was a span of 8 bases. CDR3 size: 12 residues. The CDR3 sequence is CASSEEGYGYTF. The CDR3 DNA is TGTGCCAGCAGCGAAGAGGGCTATGGCTACACCTTC.

The CDR3: CASSRQYNSPLHF. The CDR3 DNA reads as TGCGCCAGCAGTCGACAGTATAATTCACCCCTCCACTTT. The rearrangement uses TRBV23-1 and TRBJ1-6; perhaps TRBD1 as D (5 bases). TRBV23-1 is assigned to the ORF class and has an uncertain function. The CDR3 has 13 amino acids. Trimming cost V 4 bases and J 4 bases, with 5 bases left between them.

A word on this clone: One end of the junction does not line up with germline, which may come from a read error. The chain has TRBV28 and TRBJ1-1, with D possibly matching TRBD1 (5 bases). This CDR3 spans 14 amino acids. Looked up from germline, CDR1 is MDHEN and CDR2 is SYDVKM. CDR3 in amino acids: CASTLGHTNTEAFF. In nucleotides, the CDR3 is TGTGCCAGCACTTTAGGACATACGAACACTGAAGCTTTCTTT.

CDR3 coding DNA: TGTGCCAGCAGCCGGGACACCATCACCGGGGAGCTGTTTTTT. As protein: CASSRDTITGELFF. The chain employs TRBV11-1 and TRBJ2-2; tentatively, D is TRBD1 (6 bases). CDR1 is SGHAT and CDR2 is FQDESV in the germline V gene (reference sequence). V lost 5 bases and J 4 bases, leaving 11 bases between the germline ends. This CDR3 spans 14 amino acids. The full variable domain, its missing parts supplied by reference TRBV11-1 and TRBJ2-2, is EAEVAQSPRYKITEKSQAVAFWCDPISGHATLYWYRQILGQGPELLVQFQDESVVDDSQLPKDRFSAERLKGVDSTLKIQPAELGDSAMYLCASSRDTITGELFFGEGSRLTVL.

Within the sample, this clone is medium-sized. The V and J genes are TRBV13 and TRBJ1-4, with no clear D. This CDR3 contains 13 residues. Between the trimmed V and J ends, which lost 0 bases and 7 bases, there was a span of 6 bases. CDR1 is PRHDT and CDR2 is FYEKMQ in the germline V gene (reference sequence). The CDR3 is CASSLGLAEKLFF. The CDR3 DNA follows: TGTGCCAGCAGCTTAGGGCTGGCTGAAAAACTGTTTTTT.

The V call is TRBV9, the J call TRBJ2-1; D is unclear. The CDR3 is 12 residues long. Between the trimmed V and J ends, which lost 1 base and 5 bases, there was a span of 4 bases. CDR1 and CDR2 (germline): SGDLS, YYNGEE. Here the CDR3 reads CASSVTNNEQFF. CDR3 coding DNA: TGTGCCAGCAGCGTAACAAACAATGAGCAGTTCTTC.

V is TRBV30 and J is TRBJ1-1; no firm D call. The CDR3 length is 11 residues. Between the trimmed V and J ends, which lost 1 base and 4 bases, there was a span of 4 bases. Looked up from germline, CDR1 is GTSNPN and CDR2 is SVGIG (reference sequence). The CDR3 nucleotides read TGTGCCTGGAGTGACAGCACTGAAGCTTTCTTT. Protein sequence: CAWSDSTEAFF.

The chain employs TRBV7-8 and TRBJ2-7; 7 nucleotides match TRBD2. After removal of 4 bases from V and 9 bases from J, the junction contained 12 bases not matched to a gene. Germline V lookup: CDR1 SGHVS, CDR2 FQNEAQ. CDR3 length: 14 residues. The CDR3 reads CASSSSDGGEGQYF. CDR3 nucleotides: TGTGCCAGCAGCTCCTCGGACGGAGGGGAGGGGCAGTACTTC. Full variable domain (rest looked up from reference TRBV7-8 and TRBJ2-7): GAGVSQSPRYKVAKRGQDVALRCDPISGHVSLFWYQQALGQGPEFLTYFQNEAQLDKSGLPSDRFFAERPEGSVSTLKIQRTQQEDSAVYLCASSSSDGGEGQYFGPGTRLTVT.

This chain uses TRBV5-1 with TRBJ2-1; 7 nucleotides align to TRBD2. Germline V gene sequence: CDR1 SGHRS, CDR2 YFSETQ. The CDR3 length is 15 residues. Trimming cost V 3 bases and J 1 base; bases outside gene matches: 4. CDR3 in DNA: TGCGCCAGCAGCTCTAGCGGAGTATCCTACAATGAGCAGTTCTTC. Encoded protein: CASSSSGVSYNEQFF.

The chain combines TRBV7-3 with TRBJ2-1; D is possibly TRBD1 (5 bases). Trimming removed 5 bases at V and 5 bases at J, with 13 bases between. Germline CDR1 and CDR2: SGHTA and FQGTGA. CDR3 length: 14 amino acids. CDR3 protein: CASSLGPGNNEQFF. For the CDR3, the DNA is TGTGCCAGCAGCCTAGGGCCAGGGAACAATGAGCAGTTCTTC.

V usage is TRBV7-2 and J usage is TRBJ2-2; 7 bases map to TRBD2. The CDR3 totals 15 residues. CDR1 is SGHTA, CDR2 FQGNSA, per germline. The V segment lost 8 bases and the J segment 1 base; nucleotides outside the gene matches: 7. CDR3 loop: CASQNSGLNTGELFF. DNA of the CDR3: TGTGCCAGCCAAAATAGCGGGCTGAACACCGGGGAGCTGTTTTTT.

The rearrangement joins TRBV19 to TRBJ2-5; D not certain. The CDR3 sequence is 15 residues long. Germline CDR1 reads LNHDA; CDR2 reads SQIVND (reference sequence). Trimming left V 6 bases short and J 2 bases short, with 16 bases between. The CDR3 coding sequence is TGTGCCAGTAGCCCCCTGAAAGCCGCTCAAGAGACCCAGTACTTC. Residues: CASSPLKAAQETQYF.

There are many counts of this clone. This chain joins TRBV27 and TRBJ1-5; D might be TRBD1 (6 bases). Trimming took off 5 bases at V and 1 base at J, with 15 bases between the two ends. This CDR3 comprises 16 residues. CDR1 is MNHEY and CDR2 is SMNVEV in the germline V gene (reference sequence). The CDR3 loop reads CASSGFRGGSNQPQHF. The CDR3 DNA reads TGTGCCAGCAGTGGCTTCAGGGGAGGGAGCAATCAGCCCCAGCATTTT.

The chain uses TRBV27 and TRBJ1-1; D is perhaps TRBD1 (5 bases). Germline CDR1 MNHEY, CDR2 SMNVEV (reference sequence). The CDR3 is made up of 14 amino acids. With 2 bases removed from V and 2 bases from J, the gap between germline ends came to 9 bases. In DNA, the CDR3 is TGTGCCAGCAGTTTAGCAGGGTTTAACACTGAAGCTTTCTTT. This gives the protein CASSLAGFNTEAFF.

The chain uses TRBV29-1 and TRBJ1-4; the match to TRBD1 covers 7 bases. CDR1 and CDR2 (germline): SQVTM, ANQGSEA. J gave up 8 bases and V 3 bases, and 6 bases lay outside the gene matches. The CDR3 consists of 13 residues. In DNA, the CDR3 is TGCAGCGTTGAGGGTTCAGGGGGAGAAAAACTGTTTTTT. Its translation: CSVEGSGGEKLFF.

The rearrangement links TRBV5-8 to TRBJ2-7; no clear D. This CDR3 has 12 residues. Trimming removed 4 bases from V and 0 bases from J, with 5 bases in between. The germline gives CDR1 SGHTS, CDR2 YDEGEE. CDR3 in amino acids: CASSRRSYEQYF. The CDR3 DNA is TGTGCCAGCAGCCGCCGCTCCTACGAGCAGTACTTC.

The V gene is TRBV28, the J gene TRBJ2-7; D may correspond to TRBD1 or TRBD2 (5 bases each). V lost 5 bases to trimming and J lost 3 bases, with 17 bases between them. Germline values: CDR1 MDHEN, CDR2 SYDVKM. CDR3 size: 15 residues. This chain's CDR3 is CASSHATGLIYEQYF. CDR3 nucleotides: TGTGCCAGCAGTCACGCTACAGGACTCATCTACGAGCAGTACTTC.

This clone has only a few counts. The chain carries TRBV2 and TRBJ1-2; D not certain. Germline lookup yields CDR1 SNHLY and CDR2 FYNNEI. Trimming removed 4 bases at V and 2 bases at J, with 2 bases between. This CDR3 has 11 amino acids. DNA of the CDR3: TGTGCCAGCAGTGGGAACTATGGCTACACCTTC. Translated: CASSGNYGYTF.

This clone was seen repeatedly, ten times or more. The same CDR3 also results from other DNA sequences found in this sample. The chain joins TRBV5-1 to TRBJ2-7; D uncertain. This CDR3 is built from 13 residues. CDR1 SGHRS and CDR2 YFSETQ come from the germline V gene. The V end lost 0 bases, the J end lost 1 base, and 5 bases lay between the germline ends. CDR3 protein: CASSLVGSYEQYF. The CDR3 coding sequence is TGCGCCAGCAGCTTGGTGGGGTCCTACGAGCAGTACTTC.

In DNA form, the CDR3 reads TGTGCCAGCAGCCCCTGGACAGGGACTGGCTACGAGCAGTACTTC. Amino acid sequence: CASSPWTGTGYEQYF. This chain links TRBV11-2 with TRBJ2-7, with 8 bases fitting TRBD1. This CDR3 region has 15 residues. Germline lookup yields CDR1 SGHAT and CDR2 FQNNGV. The V segment lost 5 bases and the J segment 3 bases; nucleotides outside the gene matches: 9.

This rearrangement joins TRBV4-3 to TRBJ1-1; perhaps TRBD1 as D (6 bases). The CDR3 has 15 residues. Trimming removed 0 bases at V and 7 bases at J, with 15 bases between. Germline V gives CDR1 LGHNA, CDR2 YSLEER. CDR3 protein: CASSQEWGPIFEAFF. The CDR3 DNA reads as TGCGCCAGCAGCCAAGAATGGGGGCCGATTTTTGAAGCTTTCTTT.

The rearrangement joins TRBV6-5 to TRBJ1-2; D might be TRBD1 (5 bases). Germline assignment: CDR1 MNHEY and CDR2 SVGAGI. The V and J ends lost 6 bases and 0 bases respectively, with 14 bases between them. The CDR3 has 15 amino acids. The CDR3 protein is CASSLGQGPNYGYTF. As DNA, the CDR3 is TGTGCCAGCAGCCTCGGGCAGGGACCTAACTATGGCTACACCTTC.

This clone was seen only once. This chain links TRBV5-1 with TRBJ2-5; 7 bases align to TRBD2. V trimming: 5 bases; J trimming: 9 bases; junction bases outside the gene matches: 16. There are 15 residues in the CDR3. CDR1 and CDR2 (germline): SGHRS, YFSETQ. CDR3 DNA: TGCGCCAGCAGTTTCGCTAGCGGCACCAAGTTGGCCCAGTACTTC. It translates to CASSFASGTKLAQYF.